The clone carrying this TCR beta chain was seen at least ten times. TCRdb reprocessed the RT-PCR reads via MiXCR and lists one record per CDR3 protein. The table lists more than 600,000 distinct CDR3 sequences, more than 13% of them singletons, with 3.6% in the top ten. The CDR3 consists of 13 residues. Per the germline V gene, CDR1 is SGHDT and CDR2 is YYEEEE. The V and J ends lost 0 bases and 4 bases respectively, with 7 bases between them. The source of this sequence is a female donor in good health, serving as a healthy control. This chain links TRBV5-6 with TRBJ1-1; D unresolved. Sequencing was done on a sample of memory CD4+ T cells from blood. The CDR3 DNA reads TGTGCCAGCAGCTTGGAACTGGGCACTGAAGCTTTCTTT. Residues: CASSLELGTEAFF.